This entry is about one T cell receptor beta chain. This CDR3 comprises 13 residues. V was pared by 8 bases and J by 3 bases, with 16 bases between. Germline V gene sequence: CDR1 SQVTM, CDR2 ANQGSEA. These data belong to a study of PD-L1 blockade in urothelial cancer. Each PCR had synthetic TCR analog templates added to it as a spike-in. Assay used: immunoSEQ multiplex PCR; TCRdb lists only in-frame clones, some missing. Here the sample spans about 42,000 clones, around 84% being singletons. The origin of this receptor is a man in his sixties or seventies with urothelial cancer. J is TRBJ1-1 and V is TRBV29-1, with D possibly matching TRBD1 (5 bases). This specimen was PBMCs, taken around atezolizumab (anti-PD-L1) treatment. The CDR3 DNA is TGCAGCTTTGGGACCAGGGCTGACACTGAAGCTTTCTTT. Its protein product is CSFGTRADTEAFF.